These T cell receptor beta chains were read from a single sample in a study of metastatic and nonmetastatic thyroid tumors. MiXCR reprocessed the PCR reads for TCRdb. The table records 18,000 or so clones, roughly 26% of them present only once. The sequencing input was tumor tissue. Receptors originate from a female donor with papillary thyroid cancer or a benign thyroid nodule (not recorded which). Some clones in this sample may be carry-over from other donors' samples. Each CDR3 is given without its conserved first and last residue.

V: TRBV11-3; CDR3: ASSYKYVGYPGKETQY
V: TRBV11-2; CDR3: ASSSGLAGGQYNEQF
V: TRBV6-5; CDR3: ASSYGGRDTEAF
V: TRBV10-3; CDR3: AIREGAVNTEAF
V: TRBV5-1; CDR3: ASSLGLGTDSYEQY
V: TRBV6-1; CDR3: ATRTGVNGQF
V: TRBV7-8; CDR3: ASSLAANSPLH
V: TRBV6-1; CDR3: ASSIDRGSTEAF
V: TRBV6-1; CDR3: ASTGLTDSSYEQY
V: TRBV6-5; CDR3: ASSYSIQQGKTGELF
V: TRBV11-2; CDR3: ASSSYNKGLASQETQY
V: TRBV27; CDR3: ASTGAGTSNEQF
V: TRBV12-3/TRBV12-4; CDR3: ASTWGGAGGTDTQY
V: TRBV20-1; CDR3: SAETGTSGSLEQF
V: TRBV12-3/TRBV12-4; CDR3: ASTPWAGGGTDTQY
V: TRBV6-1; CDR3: ASTWTGPNTGELF
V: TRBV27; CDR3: ASKTSGTSGYNEQF
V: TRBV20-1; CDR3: SAEEREPYEQY
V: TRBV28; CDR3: ASGGTGPPQGILAQH
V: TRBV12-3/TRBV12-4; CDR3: ATYGPGPSPLH
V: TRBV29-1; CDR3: SGGSPNYGYT
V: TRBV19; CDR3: ASSIDAGAHQPQH
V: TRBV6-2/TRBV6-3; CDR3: ASGGLAGTGELF
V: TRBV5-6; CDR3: ASSVTSDRTYEQY
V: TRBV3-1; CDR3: ASRNRGYNYGYT
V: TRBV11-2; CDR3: ASSLDPGGDLGREQY
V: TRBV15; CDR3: ATSRLAGATDTQY
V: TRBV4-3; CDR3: ASSEGTGGKEGAF
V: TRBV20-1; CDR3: SARAPWSYEQY
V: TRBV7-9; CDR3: ASSLQADTQY